This T cell receptor (beta chain) was sequenced in a study of follicular helper T cells after annual influenza vaccination. Study information: Days 0, 7 and 28 post-vaccination were the blood draw times. Across the 2013-2014, 2014-2015 and 2015-2016 vaccination seasons, some subjects were resampled.

The V segment lost 1 base and the J segment 3 bases; nucleotides outside the gene matches: 2. Germline V gene data show CDR1 as MDHEN and CDR2 as SYDVKM. The CDR3 has 14 residues. Study conclusions and caveats: ICOS-CD38- cTfh most often held earlier Day 7 ICOS+CD38+ clones.

With respect to this clone: Its matching antigen is unknown.

This table comes from immunoSEQ multiplex PCR, and its TCRdb copy is limited to in-frame clones, with some not included. The data show roughly 7,000 clones, approximately 80% seen once. As for time point: 2015-2016 season, 7 days after influenza vaccination. Sorted blood CD4 subsets were sequenced before and after adults received seasonal inactivated influenza vaccine. The source of this sequence is an adult who received the influenza vaccine. The specimen comprised CXCR5+ CD38- circulating T follicular helper cells from blood, sampled 7 days after influenza vaccination. Subset reported: circulating Tfh, non-naive CD4+CXCR5+PD-1+ (ICOS+CD38+ or ICOS-CD38-). The rearrangement joins TRBV28 to TRBJ1-2; 7 nucleotides match TRBD1. CDR3 DNA: TGTGCCAGCAGTTTATCGACAGGGCACTATGGCTACACCTTC. It yields the protein CASSLSTGHYGYTF.